A selection of T cell receptor beta chains follows, all from one sample in a study of Ad26.COV2.S vaccination and SARS-CoV-2 variants. Clones were sequenced by immunoSEQ multiplex PCR, and TCRdb holds only the in-frame ones, with some missing. Here the sample spans roughly 300,000 clones, approximately 90% being singletons. The sequences come from peripheral blood, collected in a trial of Ad26.COV2.S vaccine versus placebo. Receptor source: a person between 18 and 65 years old who received the Ad26.COV2.S COVID-19 vaccine or a placebo. The CDR3 runs from the conserved cysteine through the conserved F or W. Each record gives: J gene, clone size, D gene, V gene, CDR3 DNA, CDR3 protein. The D gene is left open where the match is weak. Clone size is given for some rows only: seen once, a few or many times, or a class if the clone is expanded.

>TRBJ1-1|-|-|TRBV5-4
TGTGCCAGCAGCTGGGGGGGACGGAACACTGAAGCTTTCTTT
CASSWGGRNTEAFF
>TRBJ1-2|-|-|TRBV2
TGTGCCAGCAGGGAAGCTAACTATGGCTACACCTTC
CASREANYGYTF
>TRBJ2-2|-|-|TRBV19
TGTGCCAGTAGTAAGCAGGGGAACACCGGGGAGCTGTTTTTT
CASSKQGNTGELFF
>TRBJ2-1|-|TRBD2|TRBV7-9
TGTGCCAGCAGCTCCACTAGCGGGAGGGCCTACAATGAGCAGTTCTTC
CASSSTSGRAYNEQFF
>TRBJ2-7|-|-|TRBV28
TGTGCCAGCAGTCCCTCGACTTTCGAGCAGTACTTC
CASSPSTFEQYF
>TRBJ2-2|-|-|TRBV2
TGTGCCAGCAGTAAAAACAGGGAAGGGTCCGGGGAGCTGTTTTTT
CASSKNREGSGELFF
>TRBJ2-7|-|TRBD1|TRBV29-1
TGCAGCCCGGGACAGGGGCCCCTTTTTTCCTACGAGCAGTACTTC
CSPGQGPLFSYEQYF
>TRBJ1-1|-|-|TRBV5-1
TGCGCCAGCAGCTTGGACGGCAGGGACACTGAAGCTTTCTTT
CASSLDGRDTEAFF
>TRBJ1-2|-|-|TRBV27
TGTGCCAGCAGTCCGAAGGCCGCCCGGGATGGCTACACCTTC
CASSPKAARDGYTF
>TRBJ1-2|few|-|TRBV10-3
TGTGCCATCGGGGGGGGCAGCGGCTACACCTTC
CAIGGGSGYTF
>TRBJ2-3|-|TRBD2|TRBV19
TGTGCCAGTAGCCTACCCCGGACTAGCGGACATAGCACAGATACGCAGTATTTT
CASSLPRTSGHSTDTQYF
>TRBJ2-3|-|-|TRBV7-9
TGTGCCAGCTCCCCCAGGGAGGCGTATGAGACAGATACGCAGTATTTT
CASSPREAYETDTQYF
>TRBJ2-5|-|TRBD2|TRBV7-9
TGTGCCAGCAGTACTAGCGGGGTTGAGACCCAGTACTTC
CASSTSGVETQYF
>TRBJ2-5|-|-|TRBV6-2/TRBV6-3
TGTGCCAGCAGTTACGGTACGGGGGCGAGGGAGACCCAGTACTTC
CASSYGTGARETQYF
>TRBJ1-1|-|TRBD1|TRBV6-5
TGTGCCAGCAGTTACGGGACAGGAATGAACACTGAAGCTTTCTTT
CASSYGTGMNTEAFF
>TRBJ1-2|-|-|TRBV6-5
TGTGCCAGCTGTCTAAGCAGATACTCTTACTATGGCTACACCTTC
CASCLSRYSYYGYTF
>TRBJ1-1|few|TRBD1|TRBV12-3/TRBV12-4
TGTGCCAGCAGTTTCGGGACAGCTGAAGCTTTCTTT
CASSFGTAEAFF
>TRBJ2-1|-|TRBD2|TRBV5-6
TGTGCCAGCAGCCAGCGGGAGGGCCGGTCCTACAATGAGCAGTTCTTC
CASSQREGRSYNEQFF
>TRBJ1-2|-|-|TRBV29-1
TGCAGCGCCGTGACAAGGGACTATGGCTACACCTTC
CSAVTRDYGYTF
>TRBJ2-7|-|TRBD1|TRBV10-2
TGCGCCAGCAGATCCGTCCGGGACAGGGCGTACGAGCAGTACTTC
CASRSVRDRAYEQYF
>TRBJ1-1|-|TRBD1|TRBV4-1
TGCGCCAGCAGCCGAAATCAGGGGGCTGGGACTGAAGCTTTCTTT
CASSRNQGAGTEAFF
>TRBJ1-1|few|-|TRBV6-2/TRBV6-3
TGTGCCAGCAGTAACGCGGGGGGCGCGGAAACTTTCTTT
CASSNAGGAETFF
>TRBJ2-5|-|-|TRBV19
TGTGCCAGTAGTGAGGGGGGAGAGACCCAGTACTTC
CASSEGGETQYF
>TRBJ2-7|-|TRBD1|TRBV27
TGTGCCAGCAGTACTCGACAGGGGGCCGGCCACGAGCAGTACTTC
CASSTRQGAGHEQYF
>TRBJ2-2|-|-|TRBV29-1
TGCAGCGCAGGACTGTCCGGGGAGCTGTTTTTT
CSAGLSGELFF